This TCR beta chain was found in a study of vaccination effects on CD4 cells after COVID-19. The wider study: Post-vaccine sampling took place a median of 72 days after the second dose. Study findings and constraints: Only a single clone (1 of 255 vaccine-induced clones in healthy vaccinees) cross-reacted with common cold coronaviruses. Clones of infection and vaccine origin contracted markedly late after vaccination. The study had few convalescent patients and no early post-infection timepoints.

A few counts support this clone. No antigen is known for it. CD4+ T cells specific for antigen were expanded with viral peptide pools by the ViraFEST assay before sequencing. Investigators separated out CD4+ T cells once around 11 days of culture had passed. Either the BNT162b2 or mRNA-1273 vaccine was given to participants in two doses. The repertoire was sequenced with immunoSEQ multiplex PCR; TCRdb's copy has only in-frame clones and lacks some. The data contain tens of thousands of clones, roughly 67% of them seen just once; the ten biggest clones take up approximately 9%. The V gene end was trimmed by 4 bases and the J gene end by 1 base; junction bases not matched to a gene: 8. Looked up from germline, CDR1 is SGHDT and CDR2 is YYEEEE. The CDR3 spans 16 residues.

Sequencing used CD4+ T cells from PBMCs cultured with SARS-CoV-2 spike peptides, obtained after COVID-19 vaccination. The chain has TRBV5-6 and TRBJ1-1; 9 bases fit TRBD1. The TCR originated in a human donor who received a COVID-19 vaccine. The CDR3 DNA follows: TGTGCCAGCAGCCGCACATGGGGACAGGGGAACACTGAAGCTTTCTTT. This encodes CASSRTWGQGNTEAFF.